The 4 T cell receptor beta chains below were found in one sample sequenced in a study of technical replicates of blood from four donors. Sequencing was performed with immunoSEQ multiplex PCR; in TCRdb, only in-frame clones are kept and a portion is missing. The data contain roughly 70,000 clones, about 94% of them singletons. Sample: T cells isolated from PBMCs. The receptor source for this set is a human donor in good health.

The V and J genes are TRBV6-1 and TRBJ2-3; no clear D. CDR1 and CDR2 from the germline V gene are MNHNS and SASEGT. The CDR3 is 16 amino acids. Trimming took off 4 bases at V and 2 bases at J, with 16 bases between the two ends. The CDR3 loop reads CASSASVAVYTDTQYF. The CDR3, as DNA: TGTGCCAGCAGTGCCTCCGTAGCAGTTTACACAGATACGCAGTATTTT.

The chain carries TRBV29-1 and TRBJ2-1, with D possibly being TRBD2 (5 bases). V lost 4 bases, J lost 4 bases, and 5 bases lay in between. CDR1 and CDR2 (germline): SQVTM, ANQGSEA. The CDR3 is made up of 11 amino acids. The CDR3 DNA is TGCAGCGTTGGCGGGTACAATGAGCAGTTCTTC. Amino acids: CSVGGYNEQFF.

The chain uses TRBV11-2 and TRBJ2-7; 7 nucleotides agree with TRBD2. V trimming: 3 bases; J trimming: 0 bases; junction bases outside the gene matches: 8. CDR1 SGHAT and CDR2 FQNNGV come from the germline V gene. The CDR3 extends over 16 amino acids. CDR3 DNA sequence: TGTGCCAGCAGCTTCGGAGCGGGGCCTAGCTCCTACGAGCAGTACTTC. Residues: CASSFGAGPSSYEQYF. The full variable domain, in which reference TRBV11-2 and TRBJ2-7 provide the parts outside the CDR3, is EAGVAQSPRYKIIEKRQSVAFWCNPISGHATLYWYQQILGQGPKLLIQFQNNGVVDDSQLPKDRFSAERLKGVDSTLKIQPAKLEDSAVYLCASSFGAGPSSYEQYFGPGTRLTVT.

The chain links TRBV7-6 to TRBJ2-1, with D perhaps TRBD2 (5 bases). V was clipped by 1 base and J by 7 bases, with 11 bases between them. CDR1 is SGHVS, CDR2 FNYEAQ, per germline. The CDR3 covers 14 residues. CDR3 in DNA: TGTGCCAGCAGCTTAGTCGGGGATGGAAATGAGCAGTTCTTC. The encoded protein is CASSLVGDGNEQFF.